This T cell receptor beta chain comes out of a study of cytomegalovirus exposure and HLA in healthy donors. The study's findings and limits: Upon later analysis, HLA-associated TCR beta chains proved more clonally expanded than other, equally common chains.

Germline V gene data show CDR1 as SEHNR and CDR2 as FQNEAQ (reference sequence). The CDR3 extends over 12 amino acids. With 4 bases removed from V and 4 bases from J, the gap between germline ends came to 4 bases. On this clone: Its antigen is unidentified.

Donors were ostensibly healthy at sampling, although undocumented immune exposures were probable. The PCR made use of 60 Vbeta and 13 Jbeta primers. Measured with immunoSEQ multiplex PCR; TCRdb has only the in-frame clones, and not every one. The data hold 180,000 or so clones, with 60% to 80% observed a single time. The chain uses TRBV7-9 and TRBJ1-4; D remains unclear. The clonotype was recovered from a man aged 50 to 59 in good health and CMV-seropositive. Specimen: PBMCs. The CDR3 sequence: CASSSSNEKLFF. CDR3 sequence (DNA): TGTGCCAGCAGCTCGAGTAATGAAAAACTGTTTTTT.